This is a list of T cell receptor beta chains from one sample in a study of vaccination effects on CD4 cells after COVID-19. Their recognized antigens are unknown. Libraries were prepared by immunoSEQ multiplex PCR; TCRdb keeps only in-frame clonotypes and omits some of them. The sample holds more than 60,000 clones, 70% to 85% seen once. The sample consisted of CD4+ T cells from PBMCs cultured with HCoV-229E spike peptides, taken after COVID-19 vaccination. The receptors here all came from a human donor who received a COVID-19 vaccine. CDR3s include the opening cysteine and the closing phenylalanine or tryptophan. The D gene is left open where the match is weak. Clone size, where shown, is once, few, many, or a class for clones that have expanded.

j_gene	v_gene	abundance	d_gene	CDR3aa	CDR3nt
TRBJ1-6	TRBV3-1/TRBV3-2	.	TRBD1	CASSRGQGGSSPLHF	TGTGCCAGCAGCCGCGGACAGGGGGGTAGTTCACCCCTCCACTTT
TRBJ2-3	TRBV6-5	.	.	CASKRDRYTTDTQYF	TGTGCCAGCAAAAGAGACAGGTACACCACAGATACGCAGTATTTT
TRBJ2-1	TRBV7-2	.	.	CASSFGFGTYNEQFF	TGTGCCAGCAGCTTTGGCTTCGGGACCTACAATGAGCAGTTCTTC
TRBJ1-6	TRBV3-1/TRBV3-2	.	.	CASSQVTGRYNSPLHF	TGTGCCAGCAGCCAAGTGACGGGACGGTATAATTCACCCCTCCACTTT
TRBJ1-1	TRBV18	.	.	CASSPTSGDTEAFF	TGTGCCAGCTCACCAACGTCAGGGGACACTGAAGCTTTCTTT
TRBJ1-1	TRBV18	.	.	CASSPPVGGVNTEAFF	TGTGCCAGCTCACCACCGGTCGGGGGGGTCAACACTGAAGCTTTCTTT
TRBJ1-5	TRBV18	.	.	CASSPGSNQPQHF	TGTGCCAGCTCACCAGGGTCCAATCAGCCCCAGCATTTT
TRBJ1-6	TRBV6-1	few	.	CASSEQGTGNSPLHF	TGTGCCAGCAGTGAACAGGGGACGGGTAATTCACCCCTCCACTTT
TRBJ1-6	TRBV7-2	.	.	CASSLQGAPSPLHF	TGTGCCAGCAGCTTACAAGGGGCCCCATCACCCCTCCACTTT
TRBJ1-5	TRBV2	.	.	CASRRDKPQHF	TGTGCCAGCAGGAGGGACAAGCCCCAGCATTTT
TRBJ2-3	TRBV24-1	.	TRBD2	CATSDWGGSTDTQYF	TGTGCCACCAGTGATTGGGGGGGAAGCACAGATACGCAGTATTTT
TRBJ1-3	TRBV24-1	.	.	CATSETGNTIYF	TGTGCCACCAGTGAAACCGGAAACACCATATATTTT
TRBJ1-4	TRBV15	.	.	CATSRAKGATNEKLFF	TGTGCCACCAGCAGGGCAAAGGGTGCGACTAATGAAAAACTGTTTTTT
TRBJ2-5	TRBV7-2	.	.	CASSLSGGAGATQYF	TGTGCCAGCAGCTTATCCGGGGGCGCCGGGGCGACCCAGTACTTC
TRBJ2-1	TRBV5-5	.	.	CASSRLSVRYNEQFF	TGTGCCAGCAGCCGCCTTTCGGTCAGATACAATGAGCAGTTCTTC
TRBJ1-1	TRBV19	.	TRBD1	CASQGAWGAFF	TGTGCCAGTCAGGGGGCTTGGGGTGCTTTCTTT
TRBJ1-6	TRBV3-1/TRBV3-2	.	.	CASAGAPYNSPLHF	TGTGCCAGCGCAGGCGCGCCTTATAATTCACCCCTCCACTTT
TRBJ2-1	TRBV19	.	TRBD1	CASLGQRGTSEQFF	TGTGCCAGCCTGGGACAGCGTGGAACCAGTGAGCAGTTCTTC
TRBJ1-6	TRBV6-6	.	.	CASSSRGEAALHF	TGTGCCAGCAGTTCCAGGGGAGAGGCCGCCCTCCACTTT
TRBJ2-5	TRBV24-1	.	TRBD2	CATSDPGGGGQETQYF	TGTGCCACCAGTGATCCCGGTGGGGGGGGACAAGAGACCCAGTACTTC
TRBJ1-5	TRBV2	.	.	CASSETQGWDQPQHF	TGTGCCAGCAGTGAGACGCAGGGTTGGGACCAGCCCCAGCATTTT
TRBJ1-3	TRBV7-2	.	.	CASSPFIVASGGNTIYF	TGTGCCAGCAGCCCCTTTATTGTCGCAAGTGGTGGAAACACCATATATTTT
TRBJ1-6	TRBV6-5	once	TRBD1	CASSRGTASPLHF	TGTGCCAGCAGTCGCGGGACAGCATCACCCCTCCACTTT